Listed below are T cell receptor beta chains from one sample, sequenced in a study of PD-1 blockade in mismatch repair-deficient tumors. Some clones are missing from TCRdb's copy, which holds only in-frame ones; the method was immunoSEQ multiplex PCR. The data show 55,000 to 85,000 clones, roughly 80% seen once. The input for sequencing was peripheral blood, taken 2 weeks after starting pembrolizumab. The receptors shown here come from an adult with mismatch repair-deficient cancer. Each CDR3 is given with its conserved first and last residue.

J gene: TRBJ1-1; V gene: TRBV14; CDR3 protein: CASSQDVRGAAFF
J gene: TRBJ2-4; V gene: TRBV4-2; CDR3 protein: CASSQGKGAMPPNIQYF
J gene: TRBJ2-4; V gene: TRBV7-3; CDR3 protein: CASSFDGRAGPKNIQYF
J gene: TRBJ2-5; V gene: TRBV27; CDR3 protein: CASRGGQETQYF
J gene: TRBJ1-1; V gene: TRBV6-1; CDR3 protein: CASSEAGRAFF
J gene: TRBJ2-2; V gene: TRBV18; CDR3 protein: CASSPSPGSTGELFF
J gene: TRBJ2-7; V gene: TRBV14; CDR3 protein: CASSHGTGSYEQYF
J gene: TRBJ2-7; V gene: TRBV7-8; CDR3 protein: CASFRDSNYEQYF
J gene: TRBJ2-3; V gene: TRBV11-3; CDR3 protein: CASSDGGRVADTQYF
J gene: TRBJ1-1; V gene: TRBV19; CDR3 protein: CASSSLGAGGPYGTEAFF
J gene: TRBJ2-5; V gene: TRBV2; CDR3 protein: CASSETWGTAETQYF